One T cell receptor (beta chain) is described in this entry. What it binds is not known. The sample is drawn from a study of T cell responses to AZD1222 COVID-19 vaccine. On the study more broadly: Recipients boosted at about 4 weeks or about 12 weeks are pooled. General study results and limits: Rises in breadth and depth of Spike-specific TCRs came after two AZD1222 doses.

Profiling relied on immunoSEQ multiplex PCR, and the TCRdb table lists in-frame clones only, not all of them. The sample includes about 86,000 clones, roughly 89% of them seen just once. Germline values: CDR1 SGHKS, CDR2 YYEKEE (reference sequence). Trimming pared 0 bases from V and 7 bases from J, leaving 2 bases between. This CDR3 region has 10 residues. V and J are TRBV5-5 and TRBJ2-7; no reliable D call. The TCR comes from an adult in good health. Here the sequenced sample was peripheral blood, taken on day 0 of AZD1222 vaccination. The CDR3 DNA sequence: TGTGCCAGCAGCTTGGATGAGCAGTACTTC. This encodes CASSLDEQYF.